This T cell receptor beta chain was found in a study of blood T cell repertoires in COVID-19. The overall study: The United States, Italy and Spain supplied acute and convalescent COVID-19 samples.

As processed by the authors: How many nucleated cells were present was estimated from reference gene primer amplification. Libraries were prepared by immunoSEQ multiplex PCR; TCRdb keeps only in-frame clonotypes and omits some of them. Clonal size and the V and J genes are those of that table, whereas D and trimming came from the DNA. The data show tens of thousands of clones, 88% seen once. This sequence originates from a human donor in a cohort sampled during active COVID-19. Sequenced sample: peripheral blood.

CDR3 sequence: CASSLDQGSETQYF. In DNA form, the CDR3 reads TGCGCCAGCAGCTTGGATCAGGGGTCGGAGACCCAGTACTTC. The rearrangement uses TRBV5-1 and TRBJ2-5, with D possibly matching TRBD1 (6 bases). The CDR3 contains 14 residues. V shed 0 bases and J shed 5 bases, with 11 bases lying between them. Looked up from germline, CDR1 is SGHRS and CDR2 is YFSETQ.